These T cell receptor beta chains were read from a single sample in a study of technical replicates of blood from a handful of donors. Only in-frame clones appear in the TCRdb table, and some are missing; sequencing was by immunoSEQ multiplex PCR. The sample contains about 75,000 clones, 91% of which appear only once. Sequencing was performed on T cells isolated from PBMCs. These receptors originate from a human donor in good health. Some clones in this sample may be carry-over from other donors' samples. CDR3s include the opening cysteine and the closing phenylalanine or tryptophan. The D gene is left open where the match is weak. Clone sizes are given selectively: once, few, many, or a class where the clone is expanded.

J gene | D gene | clone size | V gene | CDR3 DNA | CDR3 protein
TRBJ1-1 | NA | NA | TRBV11-2 | TGTGCCAGCAGCTCCTGGAGGGAGGGGGAAGCTTTCTTT | CASSSWREGEAFF
TRBJ2-3 | NA | NA | TRBV4-2 | TGTGCCAGCAGCCAAGCGGCGGGAAACACAGATACGCAGTATTTT | CASSQAAGNTDTQYF
TRBJ1-2 | NA | once | TRBV6-4 | TGTGCCAGCAGTGCATATGCGGCCGGCTATGGCTACACCTTC | CASSAYAAGYGYTF
TRBJ2-2 | TRBD1 | NA | TRBV5-6 | TGTGCCAGCAGCGGGACAGTCCTTCTCACCGGGGAGCTGTTTTTT | CASSGTVLLTGELFF
TRBJ2-7 | TRBD2 | NA | TRBV9 | TGTGCCAGCAGCAAGCGGGGGGACCCCTCCTACGAGCAGTACTTC | CASSKRGDPSYEQYF
TRBJ1-2 | NA | NA | TRBV6-1 | TGTGCCAGCAGTCCCTTATATGGCTACACCTTC | CASSPLYGYTF
TRBJ2-7 | TRBD1 | NA | TRBV6-5 | TGTGCCAGCAGTTACTCTGGACAGGTGGCCTACGAGCAGTACTTC | CASSYSGQVAYEQYF
TRBJ2-1 | TRBD1 | few | TRBV14 | TGTGCCAGCAGCCACCTCCCCGGACAGGGGGATAACCCGCAGTTCTTC | CASSHLPGQGDNPQFF
TRBJ2-7 | NA | NA | TRBV28 | TGTGCCAGCAGTTTACGGACAGCTGCACCGAAGCAGTACTTC | CASSLRTAAPKQYF
TRBJ2-5 | NA | once | TRBV9 | TGTGCCAGCAGCGTATCAAGGGGCGCAAAGGAGACCCAGTACTTC | CASSVSRGAKETQYF
TRBJ2-5 | NA | NA | TRBV29-1 | TGCAGCGTTGAAGACGGGTACCAAGAGACCCAGTACTTC | CSVEDGYQETQYF
TRBJ2-3 | TRBD2 | NA | TRBV6-6 | TGTGCCAGCAACCGCCCGACTAGCGGGATGAGAGATACGCAGTATTTT | CASNRPTSGMRDTQYF
TRBJ2-1 | TRBD2 | NA | TRBV4-1 | TGCGCCAGCAGCCAAGACCCTCCACTAGCGGGATTATACAATGAGCAGTTCTTC | CASSQDPPLAGLYNEQFF
TRBJ2-5 | TRBD2 | NA | TRBV28 | TGTGCCAGCAGTTTAGGACTAGCGGGAGCTTCCAGGGAGACCCAGTACTTC | CASSLGLAGASRETQYF
TRBJ2-3 | NA | NA | TRBV7-9 | TGTGCCAGCAGCTTGGCGGCCCAAGATACGCAGTATTTT | CASSLAAQDTQYF
TRBJ2-5 | NA | NA | TRBV11-3 | TGTGCCAGCAGCTTAGCACAGGCACGTGGTGAGACCCAGTACTTC | CASSLAQARGETQYF
TRBJ1-6 | NA | NA | TRBV6-6 | TGTGCCAGCAGTCCTGATTCACCCCTCCACTTT | CASSPDSPLHF
TRBJ2-1 | NA | NA | TRBV5-1 | TGCGCCAGCAGCTTGGAGTGGAATGTAGCGCTTAGTGAGCAGTTCTTC | CASSLEWNVALSEQFF
TRBJ2-2 | TRBD1 | once | TRBV11-2 | TGTGCCAGCAGCTTATTAATTGACAGGGGCACCGGGGAGCTGTTTTTT | CASSLLIDRGTGELFF
TRBJ2-1 | NA | NA | TRBV4-1 | TGCGCCAGCAGCCAAGGCGATGGGCCCTCCTACAATGAGCAGTTCTTC | CASSQGDGPSYNEQFF
TRBJ2-1 | TRBD2 | NA | TRBV2 | TGTGCCAGCAGTGAATGGTCTAGCGGGGGCAATGAGCAGTTCTTC | CASSEWSSGGNEQFF
TRBJ1-5 | NA | NA | TRBV19 | TGTGCCAGTAGTATACAGGAAAATCAGCCCCAGCATTTT | CASSIQENQPQHF
TRBJ1-5 | TRBD1 | NA | TRBV28 | TGTGCCAGCAGTCTACCCCCCGGGACAGTTAGCAATCAGCCCCAGCATTTT | CASSLPPGTVSNQPQHF
TRBJ2-1 | TRBD2 | NA | TRBV6-6 | TGTGCCAGCAGTTCCCATAGCGGGAGGATCAACAATGAGCAGTTCTTC | CASSSHSGRINNEQFF
TRBJ2-2 | NA | NA | TRBV29-1 | TGCAGCGTTGATTCACGGACCGGGGAGCTGTTTTTT | CSVDSRTGELFF
TRBJ2-2 | NA | NA | TRBV19 | TGTGCCAGTAGTTCGGTGGACTCCCGTAGGGAGCTGTTTTTT | CASSSVDSRRELFF
TRBJ1-3 | NA | NA | TRBV2 | TGTGCCAGCACTACCAACGGTGGGGGCGGAAACACCATATATTTT | CASTTNGGGGNTIYF
TRBJ2-3 | NA | once | TRBV5-4 | TGTGCCAGCAGCTTGGATTTGGCGGTCCTCACAGATACGCAGTATTTT | CASSLDLAVLTDTQYF
TRBJ1-5 | TRBD1 | once | TRBV27 | TGTGCCAGCAGCGAGGGGGCGATAGGCAATCAGCCCCAGCATTTT | CASSEGAIGNQPQHF
TRBJ2-3 | NA | few | TRBV7-9 | TGTGCCAGCAGCGCTTTTAGTGCAGATACGCAGTATTTT | CASSAFSADTQYF
TRBJ1-5 | TRBD1 | NA | TRBV30 | TGTGCCTGGACCTTGGACAGGGCCAATCAGCCCCAGCATTTT | CAWTLDRANQPQHF
TRBJ1-6 | NA | NA | TRBV5-1 | TGCGCCAGCAGCTTGGCCGGGGGGGTAAATTCACCCCTCCACTTT | CASSLAGGVNSPLHF
TRBJ1-5 | NA | NA | TRBV2 | TGTGCCAGCAGTCGGCGGCAAGTGGTAACGAGAAAAAATCAGCCCCAGCATTTT | CASSRRQVVTRKNQPQHF
TRBJ2-6 | NA | NA | TRBV25-1 | TGTGCCAGCCTGGGGGGACCGGTATCCAACGTCCTGACTTTC | CASLGGPVSNVLTF
TRBJ1-3 | NA | once | TRBV5-4 | TGTGCCAGCAGCTTCAGGGGTTCAGGGGGAAACACCATATATTTT | CASSFRGSGGNTIYF
TRBJ1-5 | NA | NA | TRBV27 | TGTGCCAGCAGTTTTGCCCCGGGGGGCAATCAGCCCCAGCATTTT | CASSFAPGGNQPQHF
TRBJ1-1 | NA | NA | TRBV5-6 | TGTGCCAGCAGCGCCTGGGGGCAGGGATGGTCCTCAGCCGAAGCTTTCTTT | CASSAWGQGWSSAEAFF
TRBJ2-7 | TRBD2 | NA | TRBV10-2 | TGCGCCAGCACGGCTAGCGGCTACGAGCAGTACTTC | CASTASGYEQYF
TRBJ2-3 | NA | NA | TRBV7-3 | TGTGCCAGCAGCTTATCAGCGGGCCCCGGCACAGATACGCAGTATTTT | CASSLSAGPGTDTQYF
TRBJ1-2 | NA | NA | TRBV19 | TGTGCCAGTAGTATAGGGGGAGCCAGGGGTGCGAATGGCTACACCTTC | CASSIGGARGANGYTF
TRBJ1-2 | TRBD1 | NA | TRBV9 | TGTGCCAGCAGCGTGAGAGACAGGGCGAACTATGGCTACACCTTC | CASSVRDRANYGYTF
TRBJ1-1 | TRBD1 | NA | TRBV5-4 | TGTGCCAGCAGCTCTTACCAACATAACCCAGGGGGCACTGAAGCTTTCTTT | CASSSYQHNPGGTEAFF
TRBJ2-7 | NA | NA | TRBV28 | TGTGCCACTAGGGGCGCAGGCAAGGGCGAGCAGTACTTC | CATRGAGKGEQYF
TRBJ1-3 | NA | NA | TRBV7-9 | TGTGCCAGCAGCTCAGATCTGGTGCTCAGTGGAAACACCATATATTTT | CASSSDLVLSGNTIYF
TRBJ1-6 | NA | NA | TRBV6-5 | TGTGCCAGCGGTGTCGGACAGAATTCACCCCTCCACTTT | CASGVGQNSPLHF
TRBJ1-3 | NA | NA | TRBV4-1 | TGCGCCAGCAGCCAAGAACCCCGAGTGGGAAACACCATATATTTT | CASSQEPRVGNTIYF
TRBJ2-5 | TRBD1 | NA | TRBV19 | TGTGCCAGTAGTGGGACAGTACAAGAGACCCAGTACTTC | CASSGTVQETQYF
TRBJ1-1 | NA | NA | TRBV4-2 | TGTGCCAGCAGCCAGTGGCAGAACACTGAAGCTTTCTTT | CASSQWQNTEAFF
TRBJ1-1 | NA | NA | TRBV5-1 | TGCGCCAGCAGCTTGGGAGGGAATATGAACACTGAAGCTTTCTTT | CASSLGGNMNTEAFF
TRBJ1-5 | TRBD1 | NA | TRBV2 | TGTGCCAGCAAAGGACAGGTCAATCAGCCCCAGCATTTT | CASKGQVNQPQHF